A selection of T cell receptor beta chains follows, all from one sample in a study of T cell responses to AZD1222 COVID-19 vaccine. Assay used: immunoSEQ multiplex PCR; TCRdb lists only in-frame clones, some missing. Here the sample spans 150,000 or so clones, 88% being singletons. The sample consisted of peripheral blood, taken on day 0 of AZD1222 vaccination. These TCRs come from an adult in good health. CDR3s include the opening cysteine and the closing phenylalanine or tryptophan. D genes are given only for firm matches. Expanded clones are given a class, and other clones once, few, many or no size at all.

DNA: TGTGCCAGCAGCTGGTCCGGGCTTCCTAACTATGGCTACACCTTC; CDR3: CASSWSGLPNYGYTF; D: NA; J: TRBJ1-2; V: TRBV5-4; size: NA
DNA: TGTGCCAGCAGCCCAGACAGGGGTTGGGGGCCTGAAGCTTTCTTT; CDR3: CASSPDRGWGPEAFF; D: TRBD1; J: TRBJ1-1; V: TRBV7-9; size: once
DNA: TGTGCCAGCTCACCCAACCAGGGGGCAGGGCAGCCCCAGCATTTT; CDR3: CASSPNQGAGQPQHF; D: TRBD1; J: TRBJ1-5; V: TRBV18; size: NA
DNA: TGTGCCAGCAGCTTAGGGACAGGAGATGTGGGCAATCAGCCCCAGCATTTT; CDR3: CASSLGTGDVGNQPQHF; D: TRBD1; J: TRBJ1-5; V: TRBV7-9; size: NA
DNA: TGTGCCAGCGGCCCCCGGGTGAGAGTAGAGACCGGGGAGCTGTTTTTT; CDR3: CASGPRVRVETGELFF; D: NA; J: TRBJ2-2; V: TRBV11-2; size: NA
DNA: TGTGCCAGCAGCGGATTAGAGACCCAGTACTTC; CDR3: CASSGLETQYF; D: NA; J: TRBJ2-5; V: TRBV6-5; size: once
DNA: TGTGCCAGCAGCGTCACTAGCGGGGCTGACACCGGGGAGCTGTTTTTT; CDR3: CASSVTSGADTGELFF; D: TRBD2; J: TRBJ2-2; V: TRBV9; size: NA
DNA: TGCGCCAGCAGCTCGACAGGGGGCGACTACAATGAGCAGTTCTTC; CDR3: CASSSTGGDYNEQFF; D: TRBD1; J: TRBJ2-1; V: TRBV5-1; size: NA
DNA: TGTGCCAGCAGTGACCGGGAAAACACTGAAGCTTTCTTT; CDR3: CASSDRENTEAFF; D: NA; J: TRBJ1-1; V: TRBV2; size: once
DNA: TGTGCCAGCAGTTTAATGGGATCCACAGATACGCAGTATTTT; CDR3: CASSLMGSTDTQYF; D: NA; J: TRBJ2-3; V: TRBV28; size: NA
DNA: TGTGCCAGTAGTTCGCCCCCCGGGACAGTGAACACTGAAGCTTTCTTT; CDR3: CASSSPPGTVNTEAFF; D: TRBD1; J: TRBJ1-1; V: TRBV19; size: NA
DNA: TGTGCCAGCTCACCAGGGGGACAGCCCCAGCATTTT; CDR3: CASSPGGQPQHF; D: NA; J: TRBJ1-5; V: TRBV18; size: NA
DNA: TGTGCCAGCAGCCATGCTTCCGGGGGGGACTCTGGAAACACCATATATTTT; CDR3: CASSHASGGDSGNTIYF; D: NA; J: TRBJ1-3; V: TRBV4-2; size: NA
DNA: TGTGCCAGCAGCGTAGCCCAAGGTTACGAGCAGTACTTC; CDR3: CASSVAQGYEQYF; D: NA; J: TRBJ2-7; V: TRBV9; size: NA
DNA: TGCAGTGCTAGTATCGGGGATGGCTACACCTTC; CDR3: CSASIGDGYTF; D: NA; J: TRBJ1-2; V: TRBV20-1; size: NA
DNA: TGTGCCAGCAGTTCTTTGGAGGGGGTGGACCAAGAGACCCAGTACTTC; CDR3: CASSSLEGVDQETQYF; D: NA; J: TRBJ2-5; V: TRBV6-2/TRBV6-3; size: NA
DNA: TGTGCCAGCAGCTTGAGCGGGACGGAGAGAAACACCATATATTTT; CDR3: CASSLSGTERNTIYF; D: NA; J: TRBJ1-3; V: TRBV7-2; size: few
DNA: TGTGCCAGCAGCTTACAAACAGGGGTTGGCGGGGAGCTGTTTTTT; CDR3: CASSLQTGVGGELFF; D: TRBD1; J: TRBJ2-2; V: TRBV11-2; size: few
DNA: TGTGCCAGCAGCTTGGGAACAGGGGGCGCGAGCAATCAGCCCCAGCATTTT; CDR3: CASSLGTGGASNQPQHF; D: TRBD1; J: TRBJ1-5; V: TRBV5-6; size: NA
DNA: TGTGCCAGTAGTTCCACAGGGGACGTGACCACCGGGGAGCTGTTTTTT; CDR3: CASSSTGDVTTGELFF; D: TRBD1; J: TRBJ2-2; V: TRBV19; size: NA
DNA: TGTGCCAGCAGCTTCTTAGAGCGGGGCGGCAATGAGCAGTTCTTC; CDR3: CASSFLERGGNEQFF; D: TRBD2; J: TRBJ2-1; V: TRBV7-9; size: few
DNA: TGTGCCAGCAGTTTAGCCCAGGGGGCCGGCTACACCTTC; CDR3: CASSLAQGAGYTF; D: TRBD1; J: TRBJ1-2; V: TRBV12-3/TRBV12-4; size: NA
DNA: TGTGCCATCAGTTCTGGACTGAGCAATGAGCAGTTCTTC; CDR3: CAISSGLSNEQFF; D: NA; J: TRBJ2-1; V: TRBV10-3; size: once
DNA: TGTGCCAGCAGCTTAAGTTGGCGACACCAAGACGTCGCTTTCTTT; CDR3: CASSLSWRHQDVAFF; D: NA; J: TRBJ1-1; V: TRBV7-3; size: NA
DNA: TGTGCCAGCAGCTCAGGACGTGCTGAAAAACTGTTTTTT; CDR3: CASSSGRAEKLFF; D: NA; J: TRBJ1-4; V: TRBV5-6; size: once
DNA: TGTGCCATCAGTGAGTCAGGAGTTGGCTACACCTTC; CDR3: CAISESGVGYTF; D: NA; J: TRBJ1-2; V: TRBV10-3; size: NA
DNA: TGTGCCAGCAGCTTCGGCGGTCTCACAGATACGCAGTATTTT; CDR3: CASSFGGLTDTQYF; D: NA; J: TRBJ2-3; V: TRBV7-6; size: NA
DNA: TGTGCCAGCAACCTACAGGGGGCGCGGTATGGCTACACCTTC; CDR3: CASNLQGARYGYTF; D: TRBD1; J: TRBJ1-2; V: TRBV6-5; size: NA
DNA: TGTGCCAGCAGCCGGGGTCTCGCCAATGAGCAGTTCTTC; CDR3: CASSRGLANEQFF; D: NA; J: TRBJ2-1; V: TRBV7-2; size: few
DNA: TGCGCCAGCAGCTTGGGGTCAGGGACAGACAACTATGGCTACACCTTC; CDR3: CASSLGSGTDNYGYTF; D: TRBD1; J: TRBJ1-2; V: TRBV5-1; size: NA
DNA: TGTGCCAGTAGTATCGGACAGTTTAGCAATCAGCCCCAGCATTTT; CDR3: CASSIGQFSNQPQHF; D: NA; J: TRBJ1-5; V: TRBV19; size: NA
DNA: TGCGCCAGCAGCCAGCCGACAGTGGGGTCCTACGAGCAGTACTTC; CDR3: CASSQPTVGSYEQYF; D: NA; J: TRBJ2-7; V: TRBV4-1; size: NA
DNA: TGTGCCAGCAACCCGGGACCACAAGAGACCCAGTACTTC; CDR3: CASNPGPQETQYF; D: NA; J: TRBJ2-5; V: TRBV28; size: NA
DNA: TGTGCCAGCAGCTTAGTTGCAGATAGCTCCTACGAGCAGTACTTC; CDR3: CASSLVADSSYEQYF; D: NA; J: TRBJ2-7; V: TRBV7-2; size: NA
DNA: TGTGCCAGCAGTTCTGGGGGGCCTACCTACGAGCAGTACTTC; CDR3: CASSSGGPTYEQYF; D: NA; J: TRBJ2-7; V: TRBV6-6; size: NA
DNA: TGTGCCAGCAGCCTCGGTGGCAATCTCGAAGGTGGCTACACCTTC; CDR3: CASSLGGNLEGGYTF; D: NA; J: TRBJ1-2; V: TRBV6-5; size: NA
DNA: TGTGCCAGCAGCCAAGAAGCTAGCGGGGAGGAGACCCAGTACTTC; CDR3: CASSQEASGEETQYF; D: TRBD2; J: TRBJ2-5; V: TRBV4-2; size: once
DNA: TGCGCCAGCAGCTTGGCCTCGCAGGACTACGAGCAGTACTTC; CDR3: CASSLASQDYEQYF; D: NA; J: TRBJ2-7; V: TRBV5-1; size: NA